These 24 T cell receptor beta chains were all obtained from the same sample, sequenced in a study of post-analysis software for immune sequencing data. For these receptors, no antigen is known. Broader study findings: In patients, TRBV5-6, TRBV5-1 and TRBV20-1 belonged to five TRBV segments found more frequently than in controls.

Incorporated into the TCR beta cDNA libraries were unique molecular identifiers, which served to reduce PCR and sequencing biases. TCRdb re-derived calls from the PCR reads in MiXCR, one entry per CDR3 protein. The sample carries 650,000 to 900,000 distinct CDR3 sequences, around 45% recorded once. Sequencing was carried out using blood. These receptors were obtained from a girl aged 10-17 years with multiple sclerosis.

V usage is TRBV29-1 and J usage is TRBJ1-5; TRBD1 agrees at 10 bases. Germline CDR1 SQVTM, CDR2 ANQGSEA. This CDR3 contains 15 residues. Losses at the gene ends were 7 bases for V and 6 bases for J; bases not matched to a gene: 12. CDR3 residues: CSAKSGTGDGQPQHF. The CDR3 DNA is TGCAGCGCAAAATCCGGGACAGGGGACGGTCAGCCCCAGCATTTT.

The sample holds a few counts of this clonotype. In nucleotides, the CDR3 is TGTGCCAGCCGGTACAGGGGGTACAATGAGCAGTTCTTC. Translated: CASRYRGYNEQFF. The chain uses TRBV27 and TRBJ2-1; 8 bases are a match to TRBD1. The CDR3 extends over 13 amino acids. Germline V lookup: CDR1 MNHEY, CDR2 SMNVEV (reference sequence). The J segment lost 4 bases and the V segment lost 8 bases, leaving 4 bases of the junction unmatched.

This chain connects TRBV20-1 to TRBJ2-5; D gene uncertain. Trimming stripped 2 bases from V and 1 base from J, with 8 bases between. The CDR3 is 13 amino acids. Germline V gene sequence: CDR1 DFQATT, CDR2 SNEGSKA (reference sequence). The CDR3 region has the DNA TGCAGTGCTAGATCCGGTTTCCAAGAGACCCAGTACTTC. Its translation is CSARSGFQETQYF.

Concerning this clonotype itself: Since a much larger clone is just one base distant, this may be a read error. The chain links TRBV5-5 to TRBJ2-3; D remains unclear. CDR1 is SGHKS and CDR2 is YYEKEE in the germline V gene (reference sequence). V was cut by 7 bases and J by 4 bases, with 4 bases left in between. CDR3 length: 10 residues. Here the CDR3 DNA reads TGTGCCAGCGGCCCAGATACGCAGTATTTT. It translates to CASGPDTQYF.

The chain combines TRBV10-3 with TRBJ2-7; TRBD2 is a possible D gene (5 bases). V was clipped by 8 bases and J by 5 bases, with 10 bases between them. The germline gives CDR1 ENHRY, CDR2 SYGVKD. The CDR3 is 11 amino acids. The CDR3 is CAIGSGDEQYF. The CDR3 nucleotides are TGTGCCATCGGCTCCGGGGACGAGCAGTACTTC.

This clonotype was counted a single time. The chain links TRBV5-6 to TRBJ2-5, with 9 bases fitting TRBD2. V was pared by 1 base and J by 0 bases, with 1 base of the junction left unmatched. CDR3 size: 15 residues. Germline V gives CDR1 SGHDT, CDR2 YYEEEE. The CDR3: CASSLPSGNQETQYF. In DNA form, the CDR3 reads TGTGCCAGCAGCTTGCCTAGCGGGAACCAAGAGACCCAGTACTTC.

The V and J genes are TRBV7-9 and TRBJ2-2, with 11 bases fitting TRBD2. This CDR3 is built from 15 residues. Unmatched junction bases numbered 6, after V lost 7 bases and J lost 5 bases. From germline, CDR1 is SEHNR and CDR2 FQNEAQ (reference sequence). CDR3 region: CASKELAGDTGELFF. CDR3 in DNA: TGTGCCAGCAAAGAACTAGCGGGAGATACCGGGGAGCTGTTTTTT.

This clonotype was found a few times. The V call is TRBV5-5, the J call TRBJ2-3, with D tentatively TRBD1 (6 bases). V was trimmed by 5 bases and J by 0 bases, leaving 13 bases between them. CDR1 and CDR2 (germline): SGHKS, YYEKEE (reference sequence). The CDR3 is 15 residues long. CDR3 coding DNA: TGTGCCAGCAGTCTTCAGGGGCGGAGCACAGATACGCAGTATTTT. Amino acids: CASSLQGRSTDTQYF.

V is TRBV29-1 and J is TRBJ2-3, with 11 bases identical to TRBD2. The CDR3 sequence is 16 residues long. V lost 5 bases to trimming and J lost 1 base; unmatched junction nucleotides: 8. Germline V CDR1 and CDR2: SQVTM, ANQGSEA. CDR3 sequence reads: CSVQSGTSGRTDTQYF. DNA for the CDR3: TGCAGCGTTCAATCCGGGACTAGCGGACGCACAGATACGCAGTATTTT.

In this sample, this clonotype turned up a few times. This chain joins TRBV12-3 or TRBV12-4 and TRBJ1-2; D remains unclear. The CDR3 covers 15 residues. Trimming stripped 7 bases from V and 4 bases from J, with 19 bases between. The CDR3 sequence: CASNPTPRPLYGYTF. The CDR3 DNA sequence: TGTGCCAGCAACCCAACCCCCAGGCCTCTCTATGGCTACACCTTC.

As concerns this clonotype: Its ends do not fully match the called genes, so a read error is possible. The V gene is TRBV30, the J gene TRBJ1-1; D remains unclear. The V gene's germline CDR1 is GTSNPN and CDR2 SVGIG (reference sequence). CDR3 length equals 14 residues. CDR3 DNA: TGTGCCTGGAGTGTAAGGTCCGTCAACACCGAAGCTTTCTTT. It encodes CAWSVRSVNTEAFF.

This rearrangement joins TRBV29-1 to TRBJ2-5; D is possibly TRBD1 (6 bases). CDR1 is SQVTM, CDR2 ANQGSEA, per germline. The CDR3 has 14 amino acids. Trimming pared 4 bases from V and 2 bases from J, leaving 14 bases between. For the CDR3, the DNA is TGCAGCGTTGTCGACAGGCGGGTACAAGAGACCCAGTACTTC. Amino acids: CSVVDRRVQETQYF.

The V and J genes are TRBV7-9 and TRBJ1-2; D is possibly TRBD1 (5 bases). The ends were cut back, 4 bases at V and 6 bases at J, with 21 bases in the middle. Germline lookup yields CDR1 SEHNR and CDR2 FQNEAQ (reference sequence). CDR3 length: 16 amino acids. In DNA form, the CDR3 reads TGTGCCAGCAGCTCCCCCTCGCGGGGCGCGCCTGATGGCTACACCTTC. Residues: CASSSPSRGAPDGYTF.

This chain connects TRBV25-1 to TRBJ2-3; D unresolved. Trimming stripped 10 bases from V and 6 bases from J, with 11 bases between. CDR1 is MGHDK, CDR2 SYGVNS, per germline. The CDR3 is 11 residues long. CDR3 DNA sequence: TGTGCCACGTTTTCCTTTGATACGCAGTATTTT. Its translation is CATFSFDTQYF.

V and J are TRBV12-3 or TRBV12-4 and TRBJ1-5; D gene ambiguous. V lost 5 bases and J lost 3, with 17 bases in between. CDR3 length: 16 residues. The CDR3 DNA is TGTGCCAGCAGTCACGGTGCGGGGTTCGTCAATCAGCCCCAGCATTTT. This gives the protein CASSHGAGFVNQPQHF.

The V and J genes are TRBV19 and TRBJ1-4; 9 bases are shared with TRBD1. Germline V gene lookup returns CDR1 LNHDA and CDR2 SQIVND (reference sequence). There are 16 residues in the CDR3. The V segment lost 4 bases and the J segment 8 bases; nucleotides outside the gene matches: 11. The CDR3 DNA is TGTGCCAGTAGTACAACGGGACAGGGCCGGAGGGAAAAACTGTTTTTT. Translation: CASSTTGQGRREKLFF.

This clonotype was seen only a few times. This chain uses TRBV12-3 or TRBV12-4 with TRBJ2-1; TRBD2 aligns across 10 bases. The CDR3 sequence is 13 residues long. With 6 bases clipped from V and 7 bases from J, the junction kept 3 bases outside the gene matches. The CDR3 reads CASSASGRNEQFF. DNA of the CDR3: TGTGCCAGCAGCGCTAGCGGGAGAAATGAGCAGTTCTTC.

This clonotype showed up many times. The rearrangement joins TRBV27 to TRBJ1-2, with D possibly TRBD1 on 5 matching bases. Germline CDR1 and CDR2: MNHEY and SMNVEV (reference sequence). The length of the CDR3 is 13 residues. The V and J ends lost 3 bases and 4 bases respectively, with 9 bases between them. CDR3 protein: CASSFGGGYGYTF. Here the CDR3 DNA reads TGTGCCAGCAGTTTCGGGGGGGGCTATGGCTACACCTTC.

This clonotype has a handful of counts. V usage is TRBV20-1 and J usage is TRBJ2-7; D is ambiguous. The germline gives CDR1 DFQATT, CDR2 SNEGSKA (reference sequence). The CDR3 runs 12 residues. V lost 6 bases, J lost 0 bases, and 9 bases lay in between. The chain's CDR3 is CSARTDSYEQYF. In nucleotides, the CDR3 is TGCAGTGCCAGGACGGACTCCTACGAGCAGTACTTC.

The chain recombines TRBV12-3 or TRBV12-4 with TRBJ1-5, with TRBD1 matching 7 bases. There are 16 residues in the CDR3. The ends lost 3 bases at V and 0 bases at J; junction bases unmatched: 5. The CDR3 is CASSLGGQFSNQPQHF. In DNA, the CDR3 is TGTGCCAGCAGTTTGGGGGGACAGTTTAGCAATCAGCCCCAGCATTTT.

This clonotype was detected only a few times. The J gene is TRBJ1-2, the V gene TRBV9, with unresolved D. The germline V and J ends were trimmed by 0 bases and 2 bases, with 11 bases remaining between them. Germline V CDR1 and CDR2: SGDLS, YYNGEE. The length of the CDR3 is 15 residues. The CDR3 nucleotides are TGTGCCAGCAGCGTAGTGAAGAGTTTGAACTATGGCTACACCTTC. Amino acids: CASSVVKSLNYGYTF.

The chain carries TRBV7-8 and TRBJ1-2; no definite D call. Germline assignment: CDR1 SGHVS and CDR2 FQNEAQ. V gave up 4 bases and J gave up 6 bases, with 30 bases separating them. This CDR3 contains 19 residues. The CDR3, as DNA: TGTGCCAGCAGCTCCCCAGGTCGGGTTCAGCTCAATAATGGGGATGGCTACACCTTC. Translating gives CASSSPGRVQLNNGDGYTF.

This clonotype was observed a handful of times. This rearrangement joins TRBV15 to TRBJ2-4; D gene uncertain. Looked up from germline, CDR1 is LNHNV and CDR2 is YYDKDF (reference sequence). With 2 bases removed from V and 7 bases from J, the gap between germline ends came to 15 bases. The CDR3 loop spans 15 amino acids. CDR3 protein: CATSRPIGPTNIQYF. CDR3 bases: TGTGCCACCAGCAGACCAATCGGACCGACGAACATTCAGTACTTC.

This chain connects TRBV12-3 or TRBV12-4 to TRBJ1-5; 11 positions match TRBD1. V gave up 6 bases and J gave up 0 bases; unmatched junction bases: 13. The CDR3 sequence is 19 residues long. For the CDR3, the DNA is TGTGCCAGCAGCCCTGGGACAGGGGGTGATTTTTATAGCAATCAGCCCCAGCATTTT. Translated, it gives CASSPGTGGDFYSNQPQHF.